This T cell receptor beta chain was captured by sequencing in a study of read filtering for tumor transcriptome and immune sequencing. Study-wide background: By R-ISS, stages I, II and III held approximately 8, 16 and 7 patients.

This clonotype was counted many times. From approximately 430 ng of RNA, a library with molecular barcoded alpha/delta and beta/gamma adaptors was made. MiXCR, run by TCRdb on the reads, gives a single entry per CDR3 protein. The sample comprises about 50,000 distinct CDR3 sequences, less than 20% of which are singletons, and about 40% rests with the top ten. The CDR3 has 13 amino acids. Germline loops: CDR1 SQVTM, CDR2 ANQGSEA. V gave up 7 bases and J gave up 0 bases, with 11 bases separating them. The V call is TRBV29-1, the J call TRBJ2-3; D could derive from TRBD1 or TRBD2 (5 bases each). The TCR was taken from a donor aged 40 or over with multiple myeloma. Sequencing was carried out using a population of CD138-negative cells sorted from bone marrow. The CDR3: CSAGDDSTDTQYF. CDR3 DNA sequence: TGCAGCGCCGGGGACGATAGCACAGATACGCAGTATTTT.